These T cell receptor beta chains were read from a single sample in a study of beta chain features in type 1 diabetes. Method: immunoSEQ multiplex PCR; TCRdb's copy keeps in-frame clones and lacks some. The data contain about 640,000 clones, 9.5% to 15% of them singletons. The specimen was naive CD4+ T cells from blood. Receptors originate from a man aged 25-45 years with type 1 diabetes. Both conserved end residues are part of each CDR3. D genes are given only for firm matches. The size field is filled for only some rows; it gives once, few, many or a size class.

j_call clone_size d_call cdr3_length v_call cdr3_nt cdr3_aa
TRBJ2-4 - - 14 TRBV6-6 TGTGCCAGCAGTAAAGGAGAAGCCAAAAACATTCAGTACTTC CASSKGEAKNIQYF
TRBJ2-1 - - 14 TRBV6-6 TGTGCCAGCAGTTTCTCGAGGACTCCAAATGAGCAGTTCTTC CASSFSRTPNEQFF
TRBJ2-7 few TRBD2 19 TRBV28 TGTGCCAGCAGTCCCATAGGACTAGCGGGGGGGTTCAATACCTACGAGCAGTACTTC CASSPIGLAGGFNTYEQYF
TRBJ2-2 few - 18 TRBV14 TGTGCCAGCAGCCATTTAGCTGTGTCGGGACGGAACACCGGGGAGCTGTTTTTT CASSHLAVSGRNTGELFF
TRBJ2-3 - - 15 TRBV9 TGTGCCAGCAGCTTTCCAGGGACTAGCACAGATACGCAGTATTTT CASSFPGTSTDTQYF
TRBJ1-5 few - 13 TRBV6-5 TGTGCCAGCAGTTGGTCCCCCGAGCAGCCCCAGCATTTT CASSWSPEQPQHF
TRBJ2-6 few TRBD1 18 TRBV19 TGTGCCAGTAGTCCGGGACAGGGCTTTTTGTCTGGGGCCAACGTCCTGACTTTC CASSPGQGFLSGANVLTF
TRBJ1-6 few - 14 TRBV7-9 TGTGCCAGCAGCTTAGAGGTGTACCAGTCACCCCTCCACTTT CASSLEVYQSPLHF
TRBJ1-2 once TRBD1 15 TRBV28 TGTGCCAGCAGCTTGCTACAGGGACAGCCCTATGGCTACACCTTC CASSLLQGQPYGYTF
TRBJ1-4 - - 12 TRBV29-1 TGCAGCGTTGTGGCAGCTGATGAAAAACTGTTTTTT CSVVAADEKLFF
TRBJ1-4 - - 15 TRBV25-1 TGTGCCAGCAGTGAATCCCCCAGGGACAATGAAAAACTGTTTTTT CASSESPRDNEKLFF
TRBJ2-3 - - 17 TRBV9 TGTGCCAGCAGCGTAGCGGGTCCTGCACTATCCACAGATACGCAGTATTTT CASSVAGPALSTDTQYF
TRBJ1-5 - - 14 TRBV28 TGTGCCAGCAGTTTGTCGACCCTAAATCAGCCCCAGCATTTT CASSLSTLNQPQHF
TRBJ1-5 once - 13 TRBV27 TGTGCCAGCAGTCTCAGTTTAAATCAGCCCCAGCATTTT CASSLSLNQPQHF
TRBJ1-3 - TRBD1 16 TRBV7-9 TGTGCCAGCAGCACCCAACAGGGGGCTCCTGGAAACACCATATATTTT CASSTQQGAPGNTIYF
TRBJ2-1 few TRBD2 15 TRBV7-2 TGTGCCAGCAGCTTAGCCGGGACTAGCGTAGGTGAGCAGTTCTTC CASSLAGTSVGEQFF
TRBJ2-2 - TRBD2 15 TRBV5-1 TGCGCCAGCAGCCCGAGCGGGGGAGACACCGGGGAGCTGTTTTTT CASSPSGGDTGELFF
TRBJ1-5 few TRBD1 14 TRBV6-6 TGTGCCAGCAGTTACTCGAGGGGGCTCCAGCCCCAGCATTTT CASSYSRGLQPQHF
TRBJ1-2 few TRBD1 13 TRBV27 TGTGCCAGCCGGGAGGGACAGCTCTATGGCTACACCTTC CASREGQLYGYTF
TRBJ2-7 - TRBD1 15 TRBV5-1 TGCGCCAGCAGCTTGGCGGCGGGACAGGACTACGAGCAGTACTTC CASSLAAGQDYEQYF
TRBJ2-1 few TRBD2 18 TRBV4-3 TGCGCCAGCAGCCAAGAAGGTACAGCGGGGGGACGAATGCATGAGCAGTTCTTC CASSQEGTAGGRMHEQFF
TRBJ2-3 few - 14 TRBV5-1 TGCGCCAGCAGCTTGGGGGGACGCTCTGATACGCAGTATTTT CASSLGGRSDTQYF
TRBJ1-5 - - 15 TRBV4-3 TGCGCCAGCAGCCAAGGGGTGGCGCTGAATCAGCCCCAGCATTTT CASSQGVALNQPQHF
TRBJ1-6 few - 16 TRBV14 TGTGCCAGCAGCCTTCTTCGGGGGTCCTATAATTCACCCCTCCACTTT CASSLLRGSYNSPLHF
TRBJ1-5 - TRBD1 15 TRBV19 TGTGCCAGTAGTAAGGCCAGGGGGGACAATCAGCCCCAGCATTTT CASSKARGDNQPQHF
TRBJ1-3 few TRBD1 14 TRBV5-4 TGTGCCAGCAACTTACAGGGGCCTGGAAACACCATATATTTT CASNLQGPGNTIYF
TRBJ1-1 - - 15 TRBV5-1 TGCGCCAGCAGCTTTGAGGGGTACGGGAACACTGAAGCTTTCTTT CASSFEGYGNTEAFF
TRBJ2-4 few - 14 TRBV7-8 TGTGCCAGCAGCTTAGGTCTAGCCAAAAACATTCAGTACTTC CASSLGLAKNIQYF
TRBJ2-1 few - 14 TRBV7-9 TGTGCCAGCAGCGCAACAGCGTCCTACAATGAGCAGTTCTTC CASSATASYNEQFF
TRBJ2-5 few - 13 TRBV5-1 TGCGCCAGCAGCTTGGAGGGTCAAGAGACCCAGTACTTC CASSLEGQETQYF
TRBJ2-5 - - 15 TRBV2 TGTGCCAGCAGGCCCTCCCCCCGGTTCCAAGAGACCCAGTACTTC CASRPSPRFQETQYF
TRBJ1-4 - TRBD1 15 TRBV4-2 TGTGCCAGCAGGGGACAGGGTCTCACTAATGAAAAACTGTTTTTT CASRGQGLTNEKLFF
TRBJ1-4 - TRBD1 14 TRBV27 TGTGCCAGCAGTTCCCCCGGGACAGTGGAAAAACTGTTTTTT CASSSPGTVEKLFF
TRBJ2-7 few TRBD1 15 TRBV10-1 TGCGCCAGCAGTGAGTCGAGTGGACAGGGCTACGAGCAGTACTTC CASSESSGQGYEQYF
TRBJ2-2 - - 19 TRBV2 TGTGCCAGCAGTGAAGCGCTTCGGATAGGGGCACAAGGAAGCGGGGAGCTGTTTTTT CASSEALRIGAQGSGELFF
TRBJ1-4 - - 14 TRBV11-2 TGTGCCAGCAGCGACGCTAAGGGCGGCGAAAAACTGTTTTTT CASSDAKGGEKLFF
TRBJ1-2 - TRBD1 12 TRBV6-6 TGTGCCAGCAGGACGGACAGGGACGTCTACACCTTC CASRTDRDVYTF
TRBJ2-1 few - 18 TRBV5-1 TGCGCCAGCAGCTTGAGGCCGGGACAAACTGCCCCTTACAATGAGCAGTTCTTC CASSLRPGQTAPYNEQFF
TRBJ2-5 few TRBD2 15 TRBV2 TGTGCCAGCAGTGAACGGGAGGGGACGTCGGGGACCCAGTACTTC CASSEREGTSGTQYF
TRBJ1-3 - TRBD1 14 TRBV7-9 TGTGCCAGCAGCTTGAGGGGGCGAGGAAACACCATATATTTT CASSLRGRGNTIYF
TRBJ1-5 - - 16 TRBV18 TGTGCCAGCTCACCAAGCCCCCTGAAATCCAATCAGCCCCAGCATTTT CASSPSPLKSNQPQHF
TRBJ2-3 - - 13 TRBV29-1 TGCAGCGCCACCCGGAGATTCACAGATACGCAGTATTTT CSATRRFTDTQYF
TRBJ2-1 few TRBD1 15 TRBV6-5 TGTGCCAGCCGTCTTGGGACAGGGTCCTACAATGAGCAGTTCTTC CASRLGTGSYNEQFF
TRBJ2-1 - TRBD2 13 TRBV10-3 TGTGCCACCTTAGCGGGGGGATATAATGAGCAGTTCTTC CATLAGGYNEQFF
TRBJ1-1 - - 15 TRBV6-5 TGTGCCAGCAGTTACCAGGCTACCTTGAACACTGAAGCTTTCTTT CASSYQATLNTEAFF
TRBJ1-1 - - 14 TRBV4-3 TGCGCCAGCAGCCAAGTCGGCAGCGACACTGAAGCTTTCTTT CASSQVGSDTEAFF
TRBJ2-5 - - 14 TRBV7-2 TGTGCCAGCAGCAACAGGCAGGGGTTCGAGACCCAGTACTTC CASSNRQGFETQYF
TRBJ2-5 - - 13 TRBV28 TGTGCCAGCAGCCCCCCTAGGCGGGAGACCCAGTACTTC CASSPPRRETQYF
TRBJ2-7 few - 14 TRBV7-2 TGTGCCAGCAGCACCAGACTCGGTCCCGACGAGCAGTACTTC CASSTRLGPDEQYF
TRBJ2-3 - TRBD2 17 TRBV5-1 TGCGCCAGCAGCTTAAGTCTAGCGGGGGCCGCGACAGATACGCAGTATTTT CASSLSLAGAATDTQYF
TRBJ2-7 - - 13 TRBV4-3 TGCGCCAGCAGCGGGACGGGTTCCTACGAGCAGTACTTC CASSGTGSYEQYF
TRBJ1-2 few TRBD1 14 TRBV7-2 TGTGCCAGCAGCTGGCGACAGGGTTCGGGTGGCTACACCTTC CASSWRQGSGGYTF
TRBJ2-5 few TRBD1 14 TRBV7-2 TGTGCCAGCAGCACGGGACAGGTTGTGGAGACCCAGTACTTC CASSTGQVVETQYF